The clone carrying this TCR beta chain was seen more than once but under ten times. Its antigen is not known. The sample comes from a study of brain metastases from non-small cell lung cancer. Study-wide points: Brain metastases had lower T-cell infiltration than primary tumors.

TCRdb's table, derived via immunoSEQ multiplex PCR, lists solely in-frame clones and lacks some. The sample consists of around 3,000 clones, around 88% of them appearing once. Material: primary lung tumor tissue. This TCR derives from a donor aged 40 or older with non-small cell lung cancer.

CDR3 nucleotides: TGTGCCAGCAGCTTCACCTTGGGACAGGGGCGTGGGCCCCAGCATTTT. Translation: CASSFTLGQGRGPQHF. This chain joins TRBV7-9 and TRBJ1-5; 10 bases align to TRBD1. Germline CDR1 SEHNR, CDR2 FQNEAQ (reference sequence). The CDR3 spans 16 residues. The junction had 11 bases not matched to a gene; V was cut back by 3 bases and J by 9 bases.